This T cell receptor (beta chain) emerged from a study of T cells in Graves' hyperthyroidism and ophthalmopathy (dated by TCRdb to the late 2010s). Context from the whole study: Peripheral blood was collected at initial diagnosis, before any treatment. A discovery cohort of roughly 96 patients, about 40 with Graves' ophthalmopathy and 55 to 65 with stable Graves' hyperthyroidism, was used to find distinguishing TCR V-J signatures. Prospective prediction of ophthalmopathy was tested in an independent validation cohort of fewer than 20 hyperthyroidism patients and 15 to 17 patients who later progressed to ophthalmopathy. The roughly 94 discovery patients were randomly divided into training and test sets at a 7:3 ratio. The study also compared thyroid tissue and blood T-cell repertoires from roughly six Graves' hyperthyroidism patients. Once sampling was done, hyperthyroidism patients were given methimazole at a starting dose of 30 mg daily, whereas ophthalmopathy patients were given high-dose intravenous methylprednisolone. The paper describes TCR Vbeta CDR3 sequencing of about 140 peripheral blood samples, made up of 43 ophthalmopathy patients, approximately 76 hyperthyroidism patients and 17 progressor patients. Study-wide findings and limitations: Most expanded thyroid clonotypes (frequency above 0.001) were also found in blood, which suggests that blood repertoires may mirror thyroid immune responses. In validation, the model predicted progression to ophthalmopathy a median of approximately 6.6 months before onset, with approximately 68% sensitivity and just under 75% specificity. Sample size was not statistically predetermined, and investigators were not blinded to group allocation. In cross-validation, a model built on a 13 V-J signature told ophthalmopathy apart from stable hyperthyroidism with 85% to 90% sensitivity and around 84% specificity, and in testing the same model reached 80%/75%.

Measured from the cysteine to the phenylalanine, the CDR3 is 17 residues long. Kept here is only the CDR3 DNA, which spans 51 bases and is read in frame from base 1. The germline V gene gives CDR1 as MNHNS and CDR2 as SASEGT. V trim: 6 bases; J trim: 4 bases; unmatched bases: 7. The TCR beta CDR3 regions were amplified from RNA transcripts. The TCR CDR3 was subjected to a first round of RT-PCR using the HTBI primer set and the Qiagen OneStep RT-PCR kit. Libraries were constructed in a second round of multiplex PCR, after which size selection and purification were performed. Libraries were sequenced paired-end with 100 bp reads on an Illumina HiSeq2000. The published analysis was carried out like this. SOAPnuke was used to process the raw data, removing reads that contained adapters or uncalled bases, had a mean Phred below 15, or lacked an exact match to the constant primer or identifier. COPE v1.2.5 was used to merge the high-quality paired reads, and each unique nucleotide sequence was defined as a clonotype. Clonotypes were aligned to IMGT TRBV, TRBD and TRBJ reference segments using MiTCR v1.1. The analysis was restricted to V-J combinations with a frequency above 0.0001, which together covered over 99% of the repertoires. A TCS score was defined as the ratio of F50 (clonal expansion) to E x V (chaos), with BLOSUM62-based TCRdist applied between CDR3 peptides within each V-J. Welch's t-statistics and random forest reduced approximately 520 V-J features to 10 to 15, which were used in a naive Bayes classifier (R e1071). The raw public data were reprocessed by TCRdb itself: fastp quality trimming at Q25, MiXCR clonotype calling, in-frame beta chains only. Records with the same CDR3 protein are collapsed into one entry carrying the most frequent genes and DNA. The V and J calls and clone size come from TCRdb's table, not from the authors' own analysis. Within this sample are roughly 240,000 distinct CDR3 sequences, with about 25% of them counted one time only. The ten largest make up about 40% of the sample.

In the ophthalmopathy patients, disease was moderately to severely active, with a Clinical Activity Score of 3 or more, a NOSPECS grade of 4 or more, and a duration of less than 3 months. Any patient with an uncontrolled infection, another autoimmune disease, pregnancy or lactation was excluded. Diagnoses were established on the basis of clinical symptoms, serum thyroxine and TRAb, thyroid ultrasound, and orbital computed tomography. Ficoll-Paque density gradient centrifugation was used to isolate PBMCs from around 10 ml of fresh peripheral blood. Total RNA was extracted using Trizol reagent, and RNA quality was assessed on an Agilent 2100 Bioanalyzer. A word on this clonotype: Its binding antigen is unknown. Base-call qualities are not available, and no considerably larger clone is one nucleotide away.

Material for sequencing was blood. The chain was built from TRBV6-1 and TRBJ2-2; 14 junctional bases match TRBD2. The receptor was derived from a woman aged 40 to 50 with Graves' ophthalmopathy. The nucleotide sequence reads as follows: TGTGCCAGCAGCCCCTTGACTAGCGGGAGGGCCACCGGGGAGCTGTTTTTT. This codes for CASSPLTSGRATGELFF.